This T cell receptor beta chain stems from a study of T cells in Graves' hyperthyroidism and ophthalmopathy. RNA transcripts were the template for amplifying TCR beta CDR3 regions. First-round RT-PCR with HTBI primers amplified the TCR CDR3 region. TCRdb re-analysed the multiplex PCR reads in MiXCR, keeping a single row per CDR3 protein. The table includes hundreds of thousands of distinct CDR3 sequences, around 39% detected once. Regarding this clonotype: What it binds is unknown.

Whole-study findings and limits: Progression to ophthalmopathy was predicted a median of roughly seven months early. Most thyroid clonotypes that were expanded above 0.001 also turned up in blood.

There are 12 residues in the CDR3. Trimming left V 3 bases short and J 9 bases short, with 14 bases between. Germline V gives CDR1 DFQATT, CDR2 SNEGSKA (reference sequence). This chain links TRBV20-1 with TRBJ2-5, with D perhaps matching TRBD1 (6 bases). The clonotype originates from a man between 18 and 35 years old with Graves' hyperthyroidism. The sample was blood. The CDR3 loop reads CSASRQAQPQYF. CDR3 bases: TGCAGTGCTAGTCGACAGGCCCAGCCCCAGTACTTC.